Each of the 19 T cell receptor beta chains below was sequenced from the same sample in a study of vaccination effects on CD4 cells after COVID-19. CD4+ T cells were isolated after around 10 days of culture. The vaccine given was either BNT162b2 or mRNA-1273, in two doses. The protocol was immunoSEQ multiplex PCR, while the TCRdb copy is restricted to in-frame clones and leaves out a portion. The data contain tens of thousands of clones, 70% to 85% of them seen just once; the ten biggest clones take up 2.2%. For these receptors, no antigen is known. The sequenced sample was CD4+ T cells from PBMCs cultured without peptide, obtained after COVID-19 vaccination. Receptors were obtained from a human donor who received a COVID-19 vaccine.

The chain couples TRBV2 to TRBJ2-7; 9 bases fit TRBD1. The germline gives CDR1 SNHLY, CDR2 FYNNEI. The CDR3 contains 16 residues. Trimming at V came to 7 bases and at J to 1 base, leaving 11 bases not matched to a gene. The chain's CDR3 is CASTAAPGQGSYEQYV. The CDR3 DNA sequence: TGTGCCAGCACCGCTGCCCCGGGACAGGGATCCTACGAGCAGTACGTC.

This clone was seen a handful of times. The V and J genes are TRBV30 and TRBJ1-5, with no clear D. Trimming removed 5 bases at V and 2 bases at J, with 13 bases between. This CDR3 region has 14 residues. Per the germline V gene, CDR1 is GTSNPN and CDR2 is SVGIG (reference sequence). The CDR3 sequence: CAWADKGGNQPQHF. The CDR3 nucleotides are TGTGCCTGGGCTGATAAGGGTGGCAATCAGCCCCAGCATTTT.

This clone was counted only a few times. V is TRBV3-1 (or the pseudogene TRBV3-2) and J is TRBJ1-5; TRBD1 agrees at 10 bases. V shed 1 base, J shed 7 bases, and the junction held 4 bases outside the gene matches. Germline CDR1 and CDR2: LGHDT and YNNKEL (reference sequence). The CDR3 is 15 residues long. The CDR3 spells CASSQGTGGGQPQHF. The CDR3 coding sequence is TGTGCCAGCAGCCAAGGGACAGGGGGTGGACAGCCCCAGCATTTT.

This clone was found many times. This chain links TRBV18 with TRBJ1-5, with D possibly TRBD1 on 5 matching bases. The CDR3 is 14 residues long. V gave up 4 bases and J gave up 3 bases, with 10 bases separating them. Germline V gene sequence: CDR1 KGHSH, CDR2 LQKENI. The CDR3 sequence is CASSLDTFNQPQHF. Written as DNA, the CDR3 is TGTGCCAGCTCACTGGACACATTCAATCAGCCCCAGCATTTT.

The rearrangement joins TRBV5-4 to TRBJ1-4, with 7 bases lining up with TRBD1. The CDR3 runs 15 residues. CDR1 and CDR2 from the germline V gene are SGHNT and YYREEE (reference sequence). The ends lost 5 bases at V and 8 bases at J; junction bases unmatched: 12. This CDR3 reads CASSSRTGLEEKLFF. CDR3 coding DNA: TGTGCCAGCAGTTCTCGGACAGGCCTGGAGGAAAAACTGTTTTTT.

Only a few counts were recorded for this clone. The rearrangement joins TRBV24-1 to TRBJ2-2, with TRBD1 matching over 8 bases. Germline lookup yields CDR1 KGHDR and CDR2 SFDVKD. Germline trimming cut 3 bases from V and 9 bases from J; bases unmatched to any gene: 8. CDR3 size: 15 residues. The CDR3 sequence is CATSDIGQGARELFF. The CDR3 region has the DNA TGTGCCACCAGTGATATCGGACAGGGTGCCAGGGAGCTGTTTTTT.

By sample fraction, this clone is large. V and J are TRBV19 and TRBJ1-1; a possible D gene is TRBD1 (6 bases). The germline V and J ends were trimmed by 9 bases and 4 bases, with 21 bases remaining between them. Germline values: CDR1 LNHDA, CDR2 SQIVND (reference sequence). The CDR3 contains 15 residues. In DNA, the CDR3 is TGTGCCAGCGGGGTACTGGGGGCGAGAGGCACTGAAGCTTTCTTT. It specifies CASGVLGARGTEAFF.

This clone has only a few counts. This rearrangement joins TRBV5-1 to TRBJ2-1, with 9 bases aligning to TRBD2. This CDR3 comprises 15 residues. J was trimmed by 8 bases and V by 0 bases; bases with no gene match: 6. Germline CDR1 reads SGHRS; CDR2 reads YFSETQ. This chain's CDR3 is CASSLERTSAHEQFF. CDR3 bases: TGCGCCAGCAGCTTGGAGAGGACTAGCGCCCATGAGCAGTTCTTC.

This clone was counted between two and nine times. J is TRBJ1-1 and V is TRBV28, with D possibly TRBD1 on 5 matching bases. The CDR3 contains 14 residues. The V end lost 7 bases, the J end lost 1 base, and 13 bases lay between the germline ends. CDR1 is MDHEN, CDR2 SYDVKM, per germline. This chain's CDR3 is CASKLTVPNTEAFF. CDR3 coding DNA: TGTGCCAGCAAATTGACAGTCCCGAACACTGAAGCTTTCTTT.

This rearrangement joins TRBV5-5 to TRBJ2-2; weak D call: TRBD2 (6 bases). This CDR3 is built from 16 residues. Germline V gene lookup returns CDR1 SGHKS and CDR2 YYEKEE (reference sequence). V shed 1 base and J shed 1 base, with 11 bases lying between them. This CDR3 reads CASSLLSGGNTGELFF. DNA for the CDR3: TGTGCCAGCAGCTTGTTATCCGGGGGGAACACCGGGGAGCTGTTTTTT.

The chain has TRBV28 and TRBJ2-2, with 11 bases aligning to TRBD2. The CDR3 sequence is 16 residues long. The germline gives CDR1 MDHEN, CDR2 SYDVKM. Unmatched junction bases numbered 6, after V lost 6 bases and J lost 3 bases. The CDR3 DNA sequence: TGTGCCAGCAGGGATAGCGGGGGGGCCGACACCGGGGAGCTGTTTTTT. It yields the protein CASRDSGGADTGELFF.

The J gene is TRBJ1-1, the V gene TRBV7-2; maybe TRBD1 (6 bases). V dropped 3 bases and J dropped 0 bases, with 8 bases sitting between them. CDR1 SGHTA and CDR2 FQGNSA come from the germline V gene. The length of the CDR3 is 14 residues. In DNA form, the CDR3 reads TGTGCCAGCAGCTTTCAGGGGATGAACACTGAAGCTTTCTTT. It is translated as CASSFQGMNTEAFF.

This rearrangement joins TRBV4-3 to TRBJ2-5; 7 bases fit TRBD1. Looked up from germline, CDR1 is LGHNA and CDR2 is YSLEER. Losses at the gene ends were 3 bases for V and 2 bases for J; bases not matched to a gene: 6. The CDR3 extends over 15 amino acids. CDR3 sequence (DNA): TGCGCCAGCAGCCACGCTCGGGACAGTCAAGAGACCCAGTACTTC. Translating it yields CASSHARDSQETQYF.

V and J are TRBV7-9 and TRBJ2-3; D is tentatively TRBD1 or TRBD2 (6 bases each). V shed 5 bases and J shed 0 bases, with 24 bases lying between them. Germline CDR1 reads SEHNR; CDR2 reads FQNEAQ (reference sequence). This CDR3 region has 19 residues. CDR3 loop: CASSRRDSGWGASTDTQYF. CDR3 DNA sequence: TGTGCCAGCAGCAGACGGGACTCCGGGTGGGGGGCTAGCACAGATACGCAGTATTTT.

This clone came up a few times. The chain links TRBV27 to TRBJ1-2; TRBD1 aligns across 11 bases. Germline V lookup: CDR1 MNHEY, CDR2 SMNVEV (reference sequence). The length of the CDR3 is 16 residues. Trimming at V came to 3 bases and at J to 8 bases, leaving 11 bases not matched to a gene. The CDR3 DNA follows: TGTGCCAGCAGTTTCTTTAGGACAGGGGGCGATGAAGGCTACACCTTC. As protein: CASSFFRTGGDEGYTF.

The rearrangement uses TRBV2 and TRBJ2-1, with 13 bases that match TRBD2. Germline CDR1 reads SNHLY; CDR2 reads FYNNEI. Trimming at V came to 0 bases and at J to 10 bases, leaving 9 bases not matched to a gene. The CDR3 has 17 residues. The DNA of the CDR3 is TGTGCCAGCAGTGAAGCCCATACTAGCGGGGGGGCATTGGAGCAGTTCTTC. This gives the protein CASSEAHTSGGALEQFF.

The chain joins TRBV9 to TRBJ1-2, with TRBD1 matching 10 bases. V was clipped by 5 bases and J by 7 bases; unmatched bases: 8. CDR3 size: 14 residues. Germline V lookup: CDR1 SGDLS, CDR2 YYNGEE. The CDR3 nucleotides are TGTGCCAGCAGAGCCGGGACAGGGGACCGTGGCTACACCTTC. Amino acids: CASRAGTGDRGYTF.

The chain employs TRBV12-5 and TRBJ1-1; D remains ambiguous. Germline V CDR1 and CDR2: LGHNT, FRNRAP. V shed 0 bases and J shed 3 bases, with 8 bases lying between them. The CDR3 contains 14 residues. Here the CDR3 reads CASGLVPLYTEAFF. The CDR3 DNA reads as TGTGCTAGTGGTTTGGTCCCCCTGTACACTGAAGCTTTCTTT.

CDR3: CAWSGDLSEKLFF. DNA for the CDR3: TGTGCCTGGAGTGGGGACCTAAGTGAAAAACTGTTTTTT. The J gene is TRBJ1-4, the V gene TRBV30, with D possibly TRBD1 on 5 matching bases. There are 13 residues in the CDR3. V lost 1 base, J lost 7 bases, and 10 bases lay in between. In germline, CDR1 is GTSNPN, CDR2 SVGIG (reference sequence). Full variable domain (missing parts from reference TRBV30 and TRBJ1-4): SQTIHQWPATLVQPVGSPLSLECTVEGTSNPNLYWYRQAAGRGLQLLFYSVGIGQISSEVPQNLSASRPQDRQFILSSKKLLLSDSGFYLCAWSGDLSEKLFFGSGTQLSVL.